In this sample, the clone carrying this T cell receptor (beta chain) turned up once. A far larger clone is a single base away, which makes a read error likely. This record belongs to a study of prognosis after radiotherapy for stage I lung cancer. Looked up from germline, CDR1 is MRHNA and CDR2 is SNTAGT. V lost 7 bases and J 3 bases, leaving 16 bases between the germline ends. The CDR3 is made up of 15 amino acids. The authors amplified TCR beta CDR3 from genomic DNA using two-round multiplex PCR. Primers specific to each TRBV and TRBJ gene drove first-round PCR. TCRdb analysed the multiplex PCR reads with MiXCR anew, one entry per CDR3 protein. This sample has approximately 22,000 distinct CDR3 sequences, with roughly 47% found just once.

Sequenced material: PBMCs, taken before or after stereotactic body radiation therapy (not recorded which). The source of this sequence is a donor aged 50 or older with non-small cell lung cancer. V and J are TRBV6-4 and TRBJ2-1, with D possibly being TRBD2 (6 bases). The DNA of the CDR3 is TGTGCCAGCACCGTTGTCGGGGGATACTACAATGAGCAGTTCTTC. Its protein is CASTVVGGYYNEQFF.